The T cell receptor beta chain described here comes from a study of T-cell reconstitution after alpha-beta-depleted transplantation in children. Study-wide points: Among T cells one year after transplant, newly produced cells accounted for most counts and diversity. Day-60 TCRbeta diversity that was high in some patients was derived from surviving recipient T cells and thymic progenitors.

Comment on this clonotype: Its antigen is unidentified.

A TCRbeta library incorporating unique molecular identifiers was prepared. One entry per CDR3 protein, called by TCRdb with MiXCR from the PCR reads. The profile shows about 610,000 distinct CDR3 sequences, 25% to 30% of them singletons. Germline V gives CDR1 SGHVS, CDR2 FNYEAQ. V dropped 2 bases and J dropped 9 bases, with 11 bases sitting between them. The CDR3 covers 13 residues. Source: PBMCs, taken before TCRalphabeta/CD19-depleted stem cell transplant. This receptor was identified in a boy in the first two years of life with Wiskott-Aldrich syndrome, due to receive a stem cell transplant. The chain is built from TRBV7-6 and TRBJ2-1; D is possibly TRBD1 or TRBD2 (5 bases each). The DNA of the CDR3 is TGTGCCAGCAGCTTATATTCCGGGACTGAGCAGTTCTTC. Translated: CASSLYSGTEQFF.